The 19 T cell receptor beta chains in this list originate from one sample, sequenced in a study of Tregs in tolerant kidney transplant recipients. Here immunoSEQ multiplex PCR was the method, and the copy in TCRdb shows in-frame clones only, minus some. The sample table sets out 20,000 to 30,000 clones. Recipients received nonmyeloablative bone marrow transplants from related graft donors, with transient mixed chimerism. This specimen consisted of CD4+ T cells from blood (PBMCs), obtained 6 months after the transplant. The source of these receptors is a human patient who received a combined kidney and bone marrow transplant. Some T cells may possibly be graft donor cells.

On this clone itself: The read falls 3 residues short of the CDR3 end, and the missing part is taken from the germline J gene. The J gene is TRBJ1-1, the V gene TRBV14; TRBD1 aligns across 9 bases. From germline, CDR1 is SGHDN and CDR2 FVKESK. The junction had 9 bases not matched to a gene; V was cut back by 4 bases and J by 0 bases. CDR3 length equals 17 residues. CDR3 in amino acids: CASSRARDRVMNTEAFF. The sequenced part of the CDR3 DNA is TGTGCCAGCAGCCGGGCGCGGGACAGGGTAATGAACACTGAA.

The CDR3 DNA, read in part, is TGCGCCAGCAGCCCCAGCGGGAGGGCCAACACCGGGGAG. The encoded protein is CASSPSGRANTGE. The complete CDR3 sequence is CASSPSGRANTGELFF. V usage is TRBV5-1 and J usage is TRBJ2-2; 10 bases line up with TRBD2. With the read ending 3 residues before the CDR3 end, the germline J gene is used to fill in that end. Germline trimming cut 4 bases from V and 2 bases from J; bases unmatched to any gene: 5. CDR1 and CDR2 (germline): SGHRS, YFSETQ. CDR3 size: 16 residues.

Comment on this clone: The CDR3 end lies 3 residues beyond the end of the read and is filled in from the germline J gene. This rearrangement joins TRBV5-1 to TRBJ2-5; 7 nucleotides match TRBD1. V lost 4 bases to trimming and J lost 7 bases; unmatched junction nucleotides: 7. CDR1 SGHRS and CDR2 YFSETQ come from the germline V gene. The CDR3 loop spans 13 amino acids. The CDR3 DNA, read in part, is TGCGCCAGCAGCCGTGACAGGGCCGGGACC. It specifies CASSRDRAGT. The entire CDR3 protein is CASSRDRAGTQYF. Full variable domain (outside the CDR3, taken from reference TRBV5-1 and TRBJ2-5): KAGVTQTPRYLIKTRGQQVTLSCSPISGHRSVSWYQQTPGQGLQFLFEYFSETQRNKGNFPGRFSGRQFSNSRSEMNVSTLELGDSALYLCASSRDRAGTQYFGPGTRLLVL.

This chain's CDR3 is CASSSGGSGDTQYF. Incomplete CDR3 DNA: TGCGCCAGCAGCTCGGGAGGTAGCGGGGATACG. The rearrangement joins TRBV5-1 to TRBJ2-3; 7 bases line up with TRBD2. The sequenced fragment ends 3 residues before the CDR3 boundary, so the rest is inferred from the germline J gene. CDR1 and CDR2 (germline): SGHRS, YFSETQ. J was trimmed by 6 bases and V by 3 bases; bases with no gene match: 7. The length of the CDR3 is 14 residues.

As to this clone: The read is 3 residues too short to cover the CDR3 end, so that end is filled in from the germline J gene. The chain carries TRBV2 and TRBJ2-4, with D unresolved. This CDR3 has 13 residues. Germline CDR1 reads SNHLY; CDR2 reads FYNNEI. Trimming shortened V by 4 bases and J by 0 bases, and 4 bases separated the two germline ends. CDR3 sequence: CASSGLAKNIQYF. CDR3 DNA (partial): TGTGCCAGCAGTGGTCTAGCCAAAAACATT.

This clone is deemed medium-sized by its frequency. Read sequence stops 3 residues before the CDR3 end, and the germline J gene provides the missing end. The chain uses TRBV6-1 and TRBJ2-2; 8 bases map to TRBD2. The CDR3 loop spans 16 amino acids. After removal of 4 bases from V and 0 bases from J, the junction contained 4 bases not matched to a gene. CDR1 and CDR2 (germline): MNHNS, SASEGT. The covered CDR3 bases are TGTGCCAGCAGTGTCCGGGGGGGTTCGAACACCGGGGAG. Translated: CASSVRGGSNTGE. The CDR3 in its entirety is CASSVRGGSNTGELFF.

Points on this clone: Sequencing ends 3 residues short of the CDR3 end; the germline J gene provides the rest. This chain links TRBV11-2 with TRBJ2-7, with 7 bases fitting TRBD1. This CDR3 region has 14 residues. V lost 1 base and J lost 2; bases outside the gene matches: 2. Per germline, CDR1 SGHAT and CDR2 FQNNGV. CDR3 protein: CASSLVQGAYEQYF. The sequenced CDR3 bases are TGTGCCAGCAGCTTAGTTCAGGGGGCCTACGAG.

As concerns this clone: The read gets to within 3 residues of the CDR3 end, and the germline J gene fills in the rest. The chain joins TRBV18 to TRBJ2-1; possibly TRBD2 for D (5 bases). Trimming stripped 6 bases from V and 8 bases from J, with 14 bases between. The germline gives CDR1 KGHSH, CDR2 LQKENI. This CDR3 spans 13 amino acids. CDR3 protein: CASSLGLWDEQFF. The covered CDR3 bases are TGTGCCAGCTCCTTAGGACTGTGGGATGAG.

About this clone itself: The sequenced fragment ends 3 residues before the CDR3 boundary, so the rest is inferred from the germline J gene. V gene TRBV18 combines with J gene TRBJ2-7, with TRBD2 matching 11 bases. V dropped 2 bases and J dropped 3; count of bases not matched to a gene: 9. Germline V CDR1 and CDR2: KGHSH, LQKENI. The CDR3 loop spans 17 amino acids. The CDR3 protein is CASSPVRPGTSGYEQYF. The DNA read from the CDR3 is TGTGCCAGCTCACCAGTGCGGCCCGGGACTAGCGGCTACGAG.

A word on this clone: The read stops 3 residues short of the end of the CDR3; the missing end is completed from the germline J gene. This chain uses TRBV6-1 with TRBJ1-1; 11 bases line up with TRBD1. The CDR3 is 15 residues long. Per the germline V gene, CDR1 is MNHNS and CDR2 is SASEGT. Unmatched junction bases numbered 6, after V lost 4 bases and J lost 5 bases. Here the CDR3 reads CASSGPDRGRTEAFF. Partial CDR3 DNA: TGTGCCAGCAGTGGCCCGGACAGGGGGCGAACTGAA.

About this clone: The read falls 3 residues short of the CDR3 end, and the missing part is taken from the germline J gene. The gene calls are TRBV24-1 and TRBJ1-4; 7 positions match TRBD1. This CDR3 contains 14 residues. The germline CDR1 and CDR2 sequences are KGHDR and SFDVKD. Unmatched junction bases numbered 4, after V lost 3 bases and J lost 7 bases. The CDR3 protein is CATSDTRDSEKLFF. The covered CDR3 bases are TGTGCCACCAGTGATACCCGGGACAGTGAAAAA.

Remarks on this clone: The sequence runs out 3 residues before the end of the CDR3; the remainder is reconstructed from the germline J gene. The chain joins TRBV5-6 to TRBJ2-7; the D gene is possibly TRBD1 (6 bases). The CDR3 is made up of 14 amino acids. The germline CDR1 and CDR2 sequences are SGHDT and YYEEEE. The ends were cut back, 2 bases at V and 6 bases at J, with 15 bases in the middle. The CDR3 protein is CASSFWQGIGEQYF. CDR3 DNA, as far as it was read: TGTGCCAGCAGCTTCTGGCAGGGGATCGGCGAG.

Concerning this clone itself: Read data end 3 residues before the CDR3 end; the end is taken from the germline J gene. The J gene is TRBJ2-5, the V gene TRBV2, with a possible D match to TRBD1 (5 bases). The CDR3 is made up of 16 amino acids. V was clipped by 6 bases and J by 5 bases, with 22 bases between them. Germline CDR1 is SNHLY and CDR2 is FYNNEI. The CDR3 bases that were read are TGTGCCAGCAGGGGATCGGCAGGGCCCTTTCGGGAGACC. As protein: CASRGSAGPFRET. The whole CDR3 region reads CASRGSAGPFRETQYF.

In the case of this clone: The read terminates 3 residues ahead of where the CDR3 ends, so the germline J gene completes it. The gene calls are TRBV7-2 and TRBJ2-7, with 11 bases lining up with TRBD2. The CDR3 has 14 residues. The V gene end was trimmed by 5 bases and the J gene end by 4 bases; junction bases not matched to a gene: 4. Germline V gene lookup returns CDR1 SGHTA and CDR2 FQGNSA. The covered CDR3 bases are TGTGCCAGCAGCAGACCTAGCGGGGGGTACGAG. It codes for CASSRPSGGYE. The full CDR3 reads CASSRPSGGYEQYF.

On this clone itself: The CDR3 is cut off 3 residues early in the read; its end comes from the germline J gene. This chain links TRBV11-2 with TRBJ2-5, with D unclear. This CDR3 has 12 amino acids. Trimming took off 2 bases at V and 1 base at J, with 2 bases between the two ends. CDR1 is SGHAT, CDR2 FQNNGV, per germline. CDR3 residues: CASSLRQETQYF. The part of the CDR3 DNA that was read is TGTGCCAGCAGCTTACGCCAAGAGACC.

The CDR3 reads CASSQAGGGEKLFF. CDR3 bases read: TGCGCCAGCAGCCAAGCGGGGGGGGGTGAAAAA. This chain connects TRBV4-1 to TRBJ1-4, with D perhaps TRBD1 (5 bases). The read ends 3 residues early relative to the CDR3; the germline J gene fills the gap. Trimming shortened V by 1 base and J by 7 bases, and 10 bases separated the two germline ends. From germline, CDR1 is MGHRA and CDR2 YSYEKL. The CDR3 runs 14 residues.

In regard to this clone: The read ends 3 residues shy of where the CDR3 ends; the end is completed using the germline J gene. V gene TRBV20-1 combines with J gene TRBJ1-2; D remains unclear. The CDR3 length is 12 residues. Germline V gives CDR1 DFQATT, CDR2 SNEGSKA (reference sequence). CDR3 in amino acids: CKSRTSVGGYTF. CDR3 bases read: TGCAAAAGTAGGACTTCGGTAGGAGGC.

Comments on this clone: The read comes to an end 3 residues before the CDR3 does, leaving the germline J gene to fill in the end. The chain combines TRBV19 with TRBJ2-3, with 7 bases fitting TRBD1. V was pared by 4 bases and J by 2 bases, with 3 bases of the junction left unmatched. This CDR3 is 14 amino acids long. Germline V gene data show CDR1 as LNHDA and CDR2 as SQIVND (reference sequence). The CDR3: CASSTTGVTDTQYF. The sequenced CDR3 bases are TGTGCCAGTAGTACTACAGGGGTCACAGATACG.

Turning to this clone: The observed sequence ends 3 residues before the CDR3 terminus, with the missing tail filled in from the germline J gene. The chain employs TRBV2 and TRBJ2-3; TRBD2 matches at 10 bases. This CDR3 has 16 residues. Germline assignment: CDR1 SNHLY and CDR2 FYNNEI. Trimming cost V 5 bases and J 5 bases; bases outside gene matches: 10. The CDR3: CASSHPSGRLGDTQYF. The sequenced part of the CDR3 DNA is TGTGCCAGCAGTCACCCTAGCGGGAGATTGGGAGATACG.